The T cell receptor beta chain under discussion was sequenced for a study of STAT5B mutations in CD4+ large granular lymphocyte leukemia. General study findings and limits: Without HLA matching, higher CD4+ than CD8+ T-LGLL clonality could reflect small sample size.

With regard to this clone: The antigen is not known.

Some clones are missing from TCRdb's copy, which holds only in-frame ones; the method was immunoSEQ multiplex PCR. This sample yields approximately 23,000 clones, of which 60% to 85% are seen a single time; about 0.42% belongs to the top ten. CDR1 SEHNR and CDR2 FQNEAQ come from the germline V gene (reference sequence). The CDR3 has 15 amino acids. Trimming removed 5 bases from V and 5 bases from J; junction bases left unmatched: 5. The sample taken for sequencing was CD4+ T cells from blood buffy coats. The chain combines TRBV7-9 with TRBJ2-2, with TRBD1 matching 10 bases. The receptor's source is a human donor in good health. The CDR3 DNA sequence: TGTGCCAGCAGCGAAAGGACAGGGGGGACCGGGGAGCTGTTTTTT. As protein: CASSERTGGTGELFF. The full variable domain, in which reference TRBV7-9 and TRBJ2-2 provide the parts outside the CDR3, is DTGVSQNPRHKITKRGQNVTFRCDPISEHNRLYWYRQTLGQGPEFLTYFQNEAQLEKSRLLSDRFSAERPKGSFSTLEIQRTEQGDSAMYLCASSERTGGTGELFFGEGSRLTVL.